These 25 T cell receptor beta chains were sequenced from one sample in a study of blood T cells in healthy people across ages. A second PCR, run for roughly 7 to 11 cycles, used a sample-barcoded 5' primer plus a J-beta primer mix. TCRdb redid the calling of the 5' RACE reads with MiXCR, one entry per CDR3 protein. The data show about 760,000 distinct CDR3 sequences, roughly three fifths seen once. What was sequenced was blood. The receptors originated from a man between 40 and 49 years old in good health.

This clonotype was seen a few times. The chain couples TRBV4-2 to TRBJ2-7; D may be TRBD1 (6 bases). The length of the CDR3 is 22 residues. Germline CDR1 LGHNA, CDR2 YNFKEQ. The V gene lost 0 bases and the J gene lost 2 bases, with 32 bases spanning the gap. The CDR3 sequence: CASSQERVFGSRGRSTTYEQYF. DNA for the CDR3: TGTGCCAGCAGCCAAGAGAGGGTATTTGGTTCCAGGGGCCGTTCTACTACCTACGAGCAGTACTTC.

The chain couples TRBV27 to TRBJ2-7, with 8 bases identical to TRBD1. CDR3 size: 11 residues. J gave up 5 bases and V 8 bases, and 2 bases lay outside the gene matches. CDR1 MNHEY and CDR2 SMNVEV come from the germline V gene (reference sequence). The CDR3 region has the DNA TGTGCCAGCCACAGGGGGGACGAGCAGTACTTC. Translated: CASHRGDEQYF.

This clonotype has only a few counts. This chain links TRBV5-1 with TRBJ2-4; D may be TRBD2 (6 bases). The CDR3 has 17 residues. V gave up 0 bases and J gave up 1 base, with 14 bases separating them. CDR1 and CDR2 (germline): SGHRS, YFSETQ. The CDR3 loop reads CASSLVTGRDAKNIQYF. The CDR3 DNA sequence: TGCGCCAGCAGCTTGGTAACGGGGCGGGACGCCAAAAACATTCAGTACTTC.

This clonotype occurred a few times. This chain connects TRBV4-2 to TRBJ1-1; no firm D call. Trimming pared 0 bases from V and 11 bases from J, leaving 13 bases between. The CDR3 loop spans 13 amino acids. Germline V gene lookup returns CDR1 LGHNA and CDR2 YNFKEQ. The CDR3 nucleotides are TGTGCCAGCAGCCAAGATGGGATCCCCCGGGCTTTCTTT. This sequence encodes CASSQDGIPRAFF.

This clonotype was counted a single time. The chain is built from TRBV3-1 and TRBJ2-3; TRBD2 might be the D (5 bases). Germline CDR1 and CDR2: LGHDT and YNNKEL (reference sequence). The germline V and J ends were trimmed by 0 bases and 6 bases, with 19 bases remaining between them. This CDR3 is built from 17 residues. CDR3 residues: CASSQDLRTLIPDTQYF. For the CDR3, the DNA is TGTGCCAGCAGCCAAGATTTGAGGACTCTCATCCCCGATACGCAGTATTTT.

The V call is TRBV12-3 or TRBV12-4, the J call TRBJ2-5; 10 positions agree with TRBD1. The CDR3 totals 14 residues. The V and J ends lost 7 bases and 5 bases, in that order; junction bases with no gene match: 7. For the CDR3, the DNA is TGTGCCAGCACCGACAGGGGGCGAGACGAGACCCAGTACTTC. Residues: CASTDRGRDETQYF.

With respect to this clonotype: An end of the junction does not agree with germline; a read error may underlie this. The CDR3 spells CASNQRTASTQYF. Written as DNA, the CDR3 is TGTGCCAGCAACCAAAGGACAGCGTCCACCCAGTACTTC. The chain employs TRBV3-1 and TRBJ2-5; a weak D match, TRBD1 (6 bases). Per germline, CDR1 LGHDT and CDR2 YNNKEL (reference sequence). This CDR3 is 13 amino acids long.

V gene TRBV29-1 combines with J gene TRBJ2-1; 11 bases map to TRBD2. The CDR3 loop spans 16 amino acids. Looked up from germline, CDR1 is SQVTM and CDR2 is ANQGSEA. Trimming at V came to 1 base and at J to 3 bases, leaving 5 bases not matched to a gene. Written as DNA, the CDR3 is TGCAGCGTTGAAGGTTCGACTAGCGGGGACTACAATGAGCAGTTCTTC. Translation gives CSVEGSTSGDYNEQFF.

The chain joins TRBV6-6 to TRBJ2-3; D is ambiguous. The V end lost 7 bases, the J end lost 5 bases, and 19 bases lay between the germline ends. Germline CDR1 is MNHNY and CDR2 is SVGAGI (reference sequence). CDR3 length: 15 amino acids. For the CDR3, the DNA is TGTGCCAGCACACCCCCCACGGCGAAAGTAGATACGCAGTATTTT. It encodes CASTPPTAKVDTQYF.

V gene TRBV20-1 combines with J gene TRBJ2-7, with D perhaps TRBD1 (6 bases). Germline assignment: CDR1 DFQATT and CDR2 SNEGSKA (reference sequence). The CDR3 spans 15 residues. The V end lost 4 bases, the J end lost 0 bases, and 16 bases lay between the germline ends. Written as DNA, the CDR3 is TGCAGTGCTACTTCAGGACAGCTAGTCTCCTACGAGCAGTACTTC. The encoded protein is CSATSGQLVSYEQYF.

This clonotype turned up a few times. The chain couples TRBV6-2 or TRBV6-3 to TRBJ2-5; perhaps TRBD2 as D (6 bases). Germline values: CDR1 MNHEY, CDR2 SVGEGT. This CDR3 region has 14 residues. Trimming took off 2 bases at V and 11 bases at J, with 18 bases between the two ends. The CDR3 sequence is CASSYTEGTGEQYF. The CDR3 DNA reads TGTGCCAGCAGTTACACCGAGGGAACGGGGGAGCAGTACTTC.

The chain carries TRBV6-1 and TRBJ2-4, with unresolved D. The J call may be faulty, since TRBJ2-7 better matches the DNA end. The CDR3 spans 15 residues. CDR1 is MNHNS, CDR2 SASEGT, per germline. Here the CDR3 reads CASSIWGIPSYEQYF. The CDR3 DNA sequence: TGTGCCAGCAGCATCTGGGGTATACCATCCTACGAGCAGTACTTC.

The genes are TRBV20-1 and TRBJ2-1; 10 bases fit TRBD2. J lost 9 bases, V lost 4 bases, and 6 bases had no gene match. This CDR3 has 13 residues. CDR1 DFQATT and CDR2 SNEGSKA come from the germline V gene (reference sequence). The CDR3: CSAKAGGVGEQFF. The CDR3, as DNA: TGCAGTGCTAAAGCGGGAGGGGTTGGTGAGCAGTTCTTC.

The V call is TRBV28, the J call TRBJ2-3; D remains ambiguous. V dropped 6 bases and J dropped 6 bases, with 7 bases sitting between them. This CDR3 is built from 11 residues. CDR1 is MDHEN, CDR2 SYDVKM, per germline. The CDR3 DNA is TGTGCCAGCAGACAATCGGATACGCAGTATTTT. As protein: CASRQSDTQYF.

The chain recombines TRBV6-1 with TRBJ2-3; D not resolved. The CDR3 loop spans 15 amino acids. Germline CDR1 is MNHNS and CDR2 is SASEGT. V dropped 4 bases and J dropped 9 bases, with 20 bases sitting between them. The CDR3 is CASSAARIGQDTQYF. The CDR3 DNA follows: TGTGCCAGCAGTGCGGCCAGGATAGGGCAAGACACGCAGTATTTT.

The chain couples TRBV7-9 to TRBJ2-7; D gene unclear. Trimming removed 5 bases at V and 2 bases at J, with 16 bases between. CDR3 length equals 15 residues. Germline CDR1 and CDR2: SEHNR and FQNEAQ (reference sequence). In nucleotides, the CDR3 is TGTGCCAGCAGCCCACGGAATTTCGCCGCCTACGAGCAGTACTTC. Encoded protein: CASSPRNFAAYEQYF. Supplemented by reference TRBV7-9 and TRBJ2-7, the full variable domain reads DTGVSQNPRHKITKRGQNVTFRCDPISEHNRLYWYRQTLGQGPEFLTYFQNEAQLEKSRLLSDRFSAERPKGSFSTLEIQRTEQGDSAMYLCASSPRNFAAYEQYFGPGTRLTVT.

The chain has TRBV2 and TRBJ2-1; D gene unclear. Germline CDR1 is SNHLY and CDR2 is FYNNEI. V lost 2 bases to trimming and J lost 5 bases, with 13 bases between them. This CDR3 has 15 residues. DNA for the CDR3: TGTGCCAGCAGTGAACGTACACTTAACGACAATGAGCAGTTCTTC. Encoded protein: CASSERTLNDNEQFF.

The chain combines TRBV6-2 or TRBV6-3 with TRBJ1-1; no reliable D call. Looked up from germline, CDR1 is MNHEY and CDR2 is SVGEGT. The CDR3 is 12 amino acids. Trimming removed 2 bases from V and 11 bases from J, with 12 bases in between. The CDR3 loop is CASSYVKDKAFF. CDR3 nucleotides: TGTGCCAGCAGTTACGTGAAAGACAAGGCTTTCTTT.

This clonotype was detected once. One end of the junction does not line up with germline, which may come from a read error. The CDR3 loop is CAGSVGGTGGYTQYF. The CDR3, as DNA: TGTGCCGGCAGCGTAGGTGGGACAGGGGGCTATACGCAGTATTTT. The chain has TRBV9 and TRBJ2-3; 12 nucleotides align to TRBD1. This CDR3 is 15 amino acids long. Germline V gene lookup returns CDR1 SGDLS and CDR2 YYNGEE.

The chain has TRBV7-6 and TRBJ2-7; 9 bases line up with TRBD2. The germline V gene has CDR1 SGHVS and CDR2 FNYEAQ. V was clipped by 6 bases and J by 1 base; unmatched bases: 7. The CDR3 extends over 15 amino acids. DNA for the CDR3: TGTGCCAGCAGTCAACTAGCGGGCCTTTCCTACGAGCAGTACTTC. Translated, it gives CASSQLAGLSYEQYF.

V is TRBV29-1 and J is TRBJ1-4, with a possible D match to TRBD1 (5 bases). Trimming pared 5 bases from V and 10 bases from J, leaving 20 bases between. Germline lookup yields CDR1 SQVTM and CDR2 ANQGSEA. The length of the CDR3 is 14 residues. CDR3 residues: CSVFDQGRGGKLFF. The CDR3, as DNA: TGCAGCGTTTTCGATCAGGGCCGGGGTGGAAAACTGTTTTTT.

This clonotype was counted between two and nine times. The CDR3 protein is CASSDQGLGGETQYF. CDR3 in DNA: TGTGCCAGCAGTGACCAGGGCCTAGGGGGTGAGACCCAGTACTTC. This chain uses TRBV6-1 with TRBJ2-5; D is perhaps TRBD1 (6 bases). Germline lookup yields CDR1 MNHNS and CDR2 SASEGT. The length of the CDR3 is 15 residues. The V end lost 3 bases, the J end lost 5 bases, and 16 bases lay between the germline ends.

V is TRBV5-1 and J is TRBJ1-1, with unresolved D. CDR1 and CDR2 (germline): SGHRS, YFSETQ. The CDR3 consists of 15 residues. Trimming cost V 0 bases and J 3 bases, with 12 bases left between them. CDR3 DNA: TGCGCCAGCAGCTTGGTTGGGAGTTTAGACACTGAAGCTTTCTTT. It is translated as CASSLVGSLDTEAFF. Full variable domain (outside the CDR3, taken from reference TRBV5-1 and TRBJ1-1): KAGVTQTPRYLIKTRGQQVTLSCSPISGHRSVSWYQQTPGQGLQFLFEYFSETQRNKGNFPGRFSGRQFSNSRSEMNVSTLELGDSALYLCASSLVGSLDTEAFFGQGTRLTVV.

The table lists this clonotype with many counts. This may be a read error: a much more frequent sequence differs by one nucleotide. V usage is TRBV20-1 and J usage is TRBJ2-1, with a tentative D call TRBD2 (6 bases). The germline V gene has CDR1 DFQATT and CDR2 SNEGSKA (reference sequence). V was pared by 0 bases and J by 0 bases, with 15 bases between. CDR3 length equals 17 residues. The CDR3 is CSARDTERASSYNEQFF. In DNA, the CDR3 is TGCAGTGCTAGAGATACTGAGCGGGCGAGCTCCTACAATGAGCAGTTCTTC.

There are a few counts of this clonotype. The chain has TRBV5-1 and TRBJ2-3, with D perhaps matching TRBD2 (5 bases). Trimming removed 3 bases at V and 4 bases at J, with 9 bases between. Germline CDR1 SGHRS, CDR2 YFSETQ. This CDR3 is built from 13 residues. The CDR3 is CASSSRAADTQYF. The CDR3 region has the DNA TGCGCCAGCAGCTCGAGGGCGGCAGATACGCAGTATTTT.